The 25 T cell receptor beta chains reported below all come from one sample, sequenced in a study of glioma-infiltrating T cells (dated by TCRdb to 2016 to 2017). Reads for this sample came from an Illumina MiSeq. TCR alpha and beta CDR3 regions were amplified with the iRepertoire nested amplicon-rescue multiplex PCR (arm-PCR) platform from RNA. In-frame beta chains were kept once TCRdb had trimmed the public reads at Q25 with fastp and called clones with MiXCR. Each CDR3 protein appears once, grouped with its most common genes and DNA. The sample table lists around 120,000 distinct CDR3 sequences, around 25% of them with a count of one. Together, the top ten hold over 25% of the sample. Input material: glioma tissue, nonneoplastic brain tissue, or PBMCs (not recorded which). The source of these receptors is a human donor with low-grade glioma or glioblastoma, undergoing nonglioma brain surgery, or in good health (not recorded which).

This clonotype has ten or more counts. CDR3 region: CSARVRTGDQPQHF. DNA of the CDR3: TGCAGTGCTAGAGTTAGGACAGGGGATCAGCCCCAGCATTTT. V is TRBV20-1 and J is TRBJ1-5; 9 nucleotides match TRBD1. The germline gives CDR1 DFQATT, CDR2 SNEGSKA (reference sequence). The CDR3 is made up of 14 amino acids. V shed 1 base, J shed 5 bases, and the junction held 3 bases outside the gene matches.

The rearrangement uses TRBV20-1 and TRBJ2-7; the match to TRBD2 covers 9 bases. The germline CDR1 and CDR2 sequences are DFQATT and SNEGSKA (reference sequence). This CDR3 is 12 amino acids long. The CDR3 nucleotides read TGCACCGGGGGACTAGCTTCGGGTGAGCAGTACGTC. This sequence encodes CTGGLASGEQYV.

This sequence joins TRBV2 and TRBJ2-3; 8 positions match TRBD2. The CDR3 is 16 residues long. The germline V gene has CDR1 SNHLY and CDR2 FYNNEI. With 4 bases clipped from V and 4 bases from J, the junction kept 10 bases outside the gene matches. The DNA of the CDR3 is TGTGCCAGCAGTGGGGACCCAGCGGGGGAGGCAGATACGCAGTATTTT. Its protein is CASSGDPAGEADTQYF.

This clonotype turned up a few times. The rearrangement joins TRBV6-1 to TRBJ2-7; 13 nucleotides match TRBD2. Germline CDR1 and CDR2: MNHNS and SASEGT. The V and J ends lost 6 bases and 2 bases, in that order; junction bases with no gene match: 4. CDR3 length: 15 amino acids. The CDR3 spells CASSVLAGGPYEQYV. The CDR3, as DNA: TGTGCCAGCAGCGTACTAGCGGGGGGGCCCTACGAGCAGTACGTC.

This clonotype appeared many times. This chain connects TRBV20-1 to TRBJ1-6, with D unresolved. The CDR3 has 17 amino acids. Germline V gives CDR1 DFQATT, CDR2 SNEGSKA (reference sequence). Trimming cost V 0 bases and J 6 bases, with 18 bases left between them. As DNA, the CDR3 is TGCAGTGCTAGAGATAGTGCGAGGGATAGCCGTAATTCACCCCTCCACTTT. Translating gives CSARDSARDSRNSPLHF.

This clonotype has just one count. The rearrangement joins TRBV20-1 to TRBJ1-1; possible D gene TRBD1, 6 bases. Trimming stripped 2 bases from V and 1 base from J, with 11 bases between. CDR1 DFQATT and CDR2 SNEGSKA come from the germline V gene (reference sequence). There are 14 residues in the CDR3. CDR3 nucleotide sequence: TGCAGTGCTAGATGGAACAGGGCGAACACTGAAGCTTTCTTT. The encoded protein is CSARWNRANTEAFF.

This clonotype was detected ten times or more. The chain has TRBV6-6 and TRBJ2-6; D unresolved. CDR1 and CDR2 from the germline V gene are MNHNY and SVGAGI (reference sequence). V lost 2 bases and J 2 bases, leaving 1 base between the germline ends. The CDR3 has 13 residues. The CDR3, as DNA: TGTGCCAGCAGTTACACTGGGGCCAACGTCCTGACTTTC. Its translation is CASSYTGANVLTF.

This clonotype showed up just a few times. The rearrangement uses TRBV6-4 and TRBJ1-2, with 7 bases matching TRBD1. CDR1 is MRHNA and CDR2 is SNTAGT in the germline V gene. J lost 4 bases, V lost 2 bases, and 4 bases had no gene match. The CDR3 covers 14 residues. The CDR3 spells CASSDRQGSYGYTF. CDR3 nucleotide sequence: TGTGCCAGCAGTGACCGACAGGGTTCCTATGGCTACACCTTC.

This clonotype occurred many times. The chain employs TRBV6-2 or TRBV6-3 and TRBJ2-7; TRBD1 agrees at 8 bases. The germline gives CDR1 MNHEY, CDR2 SVGEGT. The CDR3 is 13 residues long. The ends lost 2 bases at V and 5 bases at J; junction bases unmatched: 2. The CDR3 loop is CASSYMTGDEQYV. As DNA, the CDR3 is TGTGCCAGCAGTTACATGACAGGGGACGAGCAGTACGTC.

This clonotype has a handful of counts. V gene TRBV6-1 combines with J gene TRBJ2-3; 8 bases align to TRBD2. This CDR3 region has 16 residues. V was pared by 3 bases and J by 6 bases, with 11 bases of the junction left unmatched. CDR1 is MNHNS, CDR2 SASEGT, per germline. The CDR3 reads CASSEVAGGESDTQYF. The CDR3 nucleotides are TGTGCCAGCAGTGAGGTCGCGGGGGGCGAATCGGATACGCAGTATTTT.

The chain links TRBV28 to TRBJ1-2, with 7 bases fitting TRBD1. In germline, CDR1 is MDHEN, CDR2 SYDVKM. The junction had 8 bases not matched to a gene; V was cut back by 4 bases and J by 3 bases. The CDR3 covers 15 residues. This CDR3 is CASSSTGAGDYGYTF. The CDR3 nucleotides are TGTGCCAGCAGTTCAACAGGGGCGGGCGACTATGGCTACACCTTC.

The genes are TRBV18 and TRBJ1-3, with D possibly being TRBD1 (5 bases). This CDR3 contains 15 residues. Germline V gene lookup returns CDR1 KGHSH and CDR2 LQKENI. The ends were cut back, 2 bases at V and 5 bases at J, with 13 bases in the middle. This CDR3 reads CASSPFSRDRNTIYF. In DNA, the CDR3 is TGTGCCAGCTCACCATTCTCCAGGGATAGAAACACCATATATTTT. Drawing the rest from reference TRBV18 and TRBJ1-3, the complete variable domain is NAGVMQNPRHLVRRRGQEARLRCSPMKGHSHVYWYRQLPEEGLKFMVYLQKENIIDESGMPKERFSAEFPKEGPSILRIQQVVRGDSAAYFCASSPFSRDRNTIYFGEGSWLTVV.

The J gene is TRBJ1-1, the V gene TRBV10-3; D uncertain. Germline V CDR1 and CDR2: ENHRY, SYGVKD. The CDR3 contains 15 residues. The V and J ends lost 0 bases and 0 bases respectively, with 8 bases between them. CDR3 protein: CAISESSRMNTEAFF. Written as DNA, the CDR3 is TGTGCCATCAGTGAGTCAAGTAGGATGAACACTGAAGCTTTCTTT.

In its sample, this clonotype was seen a few times. J is TRBJ1-5 and V is TRBV12-3 or TRBV12-4, with D hard to call. Trimming took off 6 bases at V and 0 bases at J, with 21 bases between the two ends. The CDR3 contains 18 residues. For the CDR3, the DNA is TGTGCCAGCAGCCTGACACCCGCGCTTTTTTATAGCAATCAGCCCCAGCATTTT. It translates to CASSLTPALFYSNQPQHF.

The V call is TRBV5-1, the J call TRBJ2-3; no clear D gene. Deletions cut 6 bases from V and 1 base from J, with 15 bases between. The CDR3 runs to 15 residues. CDR1 and CDR2 from the germline V gene are SGHRS and YFSETQ. CDR3 region: CASNLMVRGTDTQYF. The CDR3 DNA reads TGCGCCAGCAACTTAATGGTTCGGGGCACAGATACGCAGTATTTT.

The sample holds many counts of this clonotype. The chain couples TRBV7-8 to TRBJ2-7; 7 bases agree with TRBD2. This CDR3 has 14 amino acids. Per germline, CDR1 SGHVS and CDR2 FQNEAQ. Germline trimming cut 5 bases from V and 2 bases from J; bases unmatched to any gene: 6. The CDR3 bases are TGTGCCAGCAGCCCCGGGGGGAGTCCCTACGAGCAGTACGTC. Residues: CASSPGGSPYEQYV.

This clonotype was counted only a few times. The junction shows a germline mismatch at one end, possibly a read error. This rearrangement joins TRBV4-2 to TRBJ2-5, with D perhaps assigned TRBD1 or TRBD2 (6 bases each). CDR3 length: 14 residues. The germline CDR1 and CDR2 sequences are LGHNA and YNFKEQ. Written as DNA, the CDR3 is TGTGCCAGCAGCCAAGATATAGGGCCCGGGGGCGTCAACTTC. Its protein product is CASSQDIGPGGVNF.

This clonotype has ten or more counts. The chain uses TRBV7-3 and TRBJ1-1; tentatively, D is TRBD1 (5 bases). From germline, CDR1 is SGHTA and CDR2 FQGTGA. V was clipped by 2 bases and J by 13 bases, with 14 bases between them. The length of the CDR3 is 12 residues. The CDR3 is CASSLWGSNDFF. The CDR3 DNA follows: TGTGCCAGCAGCTTATGGGGCAGTAACGATTTCTTT.

The rearrangement links TRBV5-4 to TRBJ2-5; 12 bases align to TRBD2. With V trimmed by 0 bases and J by 2 bases, 5 bases remained unmatched. This CDR3 has 17 amino acids. Germline CDR1 SGHNT, CDR2 YYREEE (reference sequence). The CDR3, as DNA: TGTGCCAGCAGCTTGGGACTAGCGGGGGCCACTCAAGAGACCCAGTACTTC. It yields the protein CASSLGLAGATQETQYF.

V gene TRBV5-1 combines with J gene TRBJ2-3; TRBD2 might be the D (5 bases). Germline lookup yields CDR1 SGHRS and CDR2 YFSETQ. The CDR3 is made up of 14 amino acids. The V end was cut by 4 bases, the J end by 5 bases, with 14 bases between. CDR3 DNA sequence: TGCGCCAGCAGCCCCGGAGGACCCTTAGATACGCAGTATTTT. Translated: CASSPGGPLDTQYF.

This clonotype has a handful of counts. The rearrangement joins TRBV29-1 to TRBJ2-3; a possible D gene is TRBD1 (5 bases). V was pared by 0 bases and J by 1 base, with 8 bases between. In germline, CDR1 is SQVTM, CDR2 ANQGSEA. This CDR3 has 14 amino acids. CDR3 DNA: TGCAGCGTTGAAGAAAGGGGCCGCACAGATACGCAGTATTTT. It encodes CSVEERGRTDTQYF.

The rearrangement links TRBV3-1 to TRBJ2-7, with D maybe TRBD2 (5 bases). Germline V lookup: CDR1 LGHDT, CDR2 YNNKEL (reference sequence). The CDR3 is 16 amino acids. Trimming stripped 10 bases from V and 4 bases from J, with 26 bases between. In DNA form, the CDR3 reads TGTGCCACCGGAACCGGGCGCCATAGCGTAGGATACGAGCAGTACGTC. It yields the protein CATGTGRHSVGYEQYV.

This clonotype has a count of ten or more. J is TRBJ1-1 and V is TRBV29-1; 10 bases align to TRBD1. The CDR3 extends over 13 amino acids. The germline V gene encodes CDR1 SQVTM and CDR2 ANQGSEA. CDR3 residues: CTAGTGEYTEAFF. The CDR3 nucleotides read TGCACTGCCGGGACAGGGGAATACACTGAAGCTTTCTTT.

This clonotype was counted only a few times. V usage is TRBV6-2 or TRBV6-3 and J usage is TRBJ2-5; 7 bases are a match to TRBD2. J lost 4 bases, V lost 6 bases, and 2 bases had no gene match. This CDR3 has 12 residues. The germline CDR1 and CDR2 sequences are MNHEY and SVGEGT. In DNA, the CDR3 is TGTGCCAGCAGCGCGGGGGTAGAGACCCAGTACTTC. Its translation: CASSAGVETQYF.

Only a few counts were recorded for this clonotype. V usage is TRBV20-1 and J usage is TRBJ2-3, with TRBD2 matching over 8 bases. The V gene's germline CDR1 is DFQATT and CDR2 SNEGSKA (reference sequence). V shed 7 bases, J shed 2 bases, and the junction held 8 bases outside the gene matches. There are 14 residues in the CDR3. This CDR3 is CSGRDGGATDTQYF. The DNA for the CDR3 is TGCAGTGGGAGGGACGGGGGGGCCACAGATACGCAGTATTTT.